The 31 T cell receptor beta chains in this list originate from one sample, sequenced in a study of spatial heterogeneity in lung cancer. Specified time point: blood at routine non-recurrence follow-up after resection. No cell sorting; template was whole RNA from tumor, lung tissue or PBMC. A single record per CDR3 protein comes from TCRdb applying MiXCR to the 5' RACE reads. The top ten hold 16% of the sample, which has about 120,000 distinct CDR3 sequences, more than 9% seen once. The source material was PBMCs, sampled at follow-up. The receptors shown here come from a male donor with early-stage non-small cell lung cancer.

This clonotype was seen only a few times. The V and J genes are TRBV4-2 and TRBJ2-6; D gene unclear. The CDR3 runs to 16 residues. V lost 1 base to trimming and J lost 0 bases, with 7 bases between them. Germline values: CDR1 LGHNA, CDR2 YNFKEQ. In DNA form, the CDR3 reads TGTGCCAGCAGCCAAGTCTGGAGCTCTGGGGCCAACGTCCTGACTTTC. The encoded protein is CASSQVWSSGANVLTF.

This clonotype has a count of ten or more. The rearrangement uses TRBV27 and TRBJ1-5; 7 nucleotides match TRBD1. This CDR3 region has 14 residues. Germline trimming cut 6 bases from V and 3 bases from J; bases unmatched to any gene: 5. Germline loops: CDR1 MNHEY, CDR2 SMNVEV (reference sequence). CDR3 nucleotide sequence: TGTGCCAGCAGGATGAGGGGGCTCAATCAGCCCCAGCATTTT. Encoded protein: CASRMRGLNQPQHF.

This clonotype has just a few counts. The chain employs TRBV20-1 and TRBJ2-1; D remains ambiguous. The CDR3 covers 13 residues. Trimming pared 3 bases from V and 3 bases from J, leaving 9 bases between. Germline CDR1 DFQATT, CDR2 SNEGSKA (reference sequence). CDR3 coding DNA: TGCAGTGCTAGTGGTGCAGGCTACAATGAGCAGTTCTTC. It specifies CSASGAGYNEQFF.

This clonotype was observed a single time. This chain uses TRBV2 with TRBJ2-1; 8 nucleotides line up with TRBD2. V lost 3 bases to trimming and J lost 0 bases; unmatched junction nucleotides: 4. The CDR3 contains 16 residues. Germline V gene data show CDR1 as SNHLY and CDR2 as FYNNEI. In DNA, the CDR3 is TGTGCCAGCAGTGAGGAGCGGGGGATCTCCTACAATGAGCAGTTCTTC. Encoded protein: CASSEERGISYNEQFF.

This chain's CDR3 is CASSNTTVNTEAFF. CDR3 DNA: TGTGCCAGCAGCAACACGACAGTGAACACTGAAGCTTTCTTT. V is TRBV21-1 and J is TRBJ1-1; the table's D gene call, TRBD1, was not cross checked with the DNA. TRBV21-1 is a pseudogene locus. The CDR3 loop spans 14 amino acids.

This clonotype was seen at least ten times. The chain is built from TRBV20-1 and TRBJ2-5; unclear D gene. The V gene lost 6 bases and the J gene lost 4 bases, with 18 bases spanning the gap. Germline V gene lookup returns CDR1 DFQATT and CDR2 SNEGSKA (reference sequence). This CDR3 is built from 14 residues. Here the CDR3 reads CSANPRAPRETQYF. CDR3 sequence (DNA): TGCAGTGCCAATCCCCGGGCCCCCCGAGAGACCCAGTACTTC.

V usage is TRBV7-9 and J usage is TRBJ2-7, with 7 bases identical to TRBD1. The CDR3 loop spans 15 amino acids. Trimming took 1 base from V and 2 from J; bases not matched to a gene: 5. CDR1 is SEHNR, CDR2 FQNEAQ, per germline (reference sequence). The CDR3 coding sequence is TGTGCCAGCAGCTTAGTAGGGGGACAGACCTACGAGCAGTACTTC. The encoded protein is CASSLVGGQTYEQYF.

The chain couples TRBV10-3 to TRBJ1-4, with D perhaps matching TRBD1 (5 bases). The CDR3 is 11 residues long. V gave up 4 bases and J gave up 8 bases, with 5 bases separating them. From germline, CDR1 is ENHRY and CDR2 SYGVKD. CDR3 amino acids: CAISAGEKLFF. Here the CDR3 DNA reads TGTGCCATCAGTGCAGGGGAAAAACTGTTTTTT.

The rearrangement uses TRBV12-3 or TRBV12-4 and TRBJ1-1; D is ambiguous. V dropped 8 bases and J dropped 0 bases, with 7 bases sitting between them. The CDR3 consists of 12 residues. CDR3 amino acids: CASPRLNTEAFF. CDR3 sequence (DNA): TGTGCCAGCCCCCGTCTGAACACTGAAGCTTTCTTT.

The rearrangement links TRBV5-6 to TRBJ1-5, with 9 bases fitting TRBD1. The CDR3 is 16 residues long. J was trimmed by 4 bases and V by 0 bases; bases with no gene match: 5. Germline V gene sequence: CDR1 SGHDT, CDR2 YYEEEE. The CDR3 reads CASSLATTGGNQPQHF. CDR3 nucleotides: TGTGCCAGCAGCTTGGCGACGACAGGGGGGAATCAGCCCCAGCATTTT. The full variable domain, rest sourced from reference TRBV5-6 and TRBJ1-5, is DAGVTQSPTHLIKTRGQQVTLRCSPKSGHDTVSWYQQALGQGPQFIFQYYEEEERQRGNFPDRFSGHQFPNYSSELNVNALLLGDSALYLCASSLATTGGNQPQHFGDGTRLSIL.

This clonotype was recorded many times. The V gene is TRBV2, the J gene TRBJ1-1; D call uncertain. CDR1 is SNHLY and CDR2 is FYNNEI in the germline V gene. Trimming took off 4 bases at V and 1 base at J, with 4 bases between the two ends. The CDR3 is 12 residues long. The CDR3 reads CASSVRNTEAFF. The DNA for the CDR3 is TGTGCCAGCAGTGTCCGGAACACTGAAGCTTTCTTT.

The rearrangement joins TRBV11-2 to TRBJ2-7; D unclear. The CDR3 is made up of 15 amino acids. Trimming left V 1 base short and J 2 bases short, with 12 bases between. CDR1 SGHAT and CDR2 FQNNGV come from the germline V gene. CDR3 nucleotide sequence: TGTGCCAGCAGCTTAGCGAGGTCCTCTACCTACGAGCAGTACTTC. Protein product: CASSLARSSTYEQYF.

This clonotype turned up a few times. The chain joins TRBV4-3 to TRBJ2-1; D may correspond to TRBD1 or TRBD2 (5 bases each). CDR1 and CDR2 from the germline V gene are LGHNA and YSLEER. The germline V and J ends were trimmed by 0 bases and 0 bases, with 12 bases remaining between them. This CDR3 is built from 17 residues. The CDR3 spells CASSQEVGGTSYNEQFF. CDR3 sequence (DNA): TGCGCCAGCAGCCAAGAAGTTGGGGGAACCTCCTACAATGAGCAGTTCTTC.

The chain couples TRBV6-2 or TRBV6-3 to TRBJ1-5, with TRBD1 matching over 7 bases. Germline-derived CDR1 and CDR2 are MNHEY and SVGEGT. J lost 2 bases, V lost 7 bases, and 8 bases had no gene match. CDR3 length: 15 amino acids. CDR3 coding DNA: TGTGCCAGCACTCTACAGGGGCTGGGCAATCAGCCCCAGCATTTT. Protein: CASTLQGLGNQPQHF.

V and J are TRBV5-1 and TRBJ1-6; D not resolved. V was trimmed by 0 bases and J by 0 bases, leaving 13 bases between them. Germline lookup yields CDR1 SGHRS and CDR2 YFSETQ. This CDR3 has 18 residues. The CDR3 coding sequence is TGCGCCAGCAGCTTGGCTTCAACCGGGAGCTCCTATAATTCACCCCTCCACTTT. It is translated as CASSLASTGSSYNSPLHF. Complete variable domain (other parts from reference TRBV5-1 and TRBJ1-6): KAGVTQTPRYLIKTRGQQVTLSCSPISGHRSVSWYQQTPGQGLQFLFEYFSETQRNKGNFPGRFSGRQFSNSRSEMNVSTLELGDSALYLCASSLASTGSSYNSPLHFGNGTRLTVT.

This clonotype was seen repeatedly, ten times or more. This chain joins TRBV10-3 and TRBJ2-7; the D is unclear. Germline V gene data show CDR1 as ENHRY and CDR2 as SYGVKD. The CDR3 sequence is 12 residues long. Trimming removed 6 bases at V and 6 bases at J, with 12 bases between. CDR3 DNA sequence: TGTGCCATCAGCCCCCCTCGTGGCGAGCAGTACTTC. Translated, it gives CAISPPRGEQYF.

This chain uses TRBV10-3 with TRBJ1-5; D is unclear. V was clipped by 4 bases and J by 0 bases, with 10 bases between them. This CDR3 region has 15 residues. Per the germline V gene, CDR1 is ENHRY and CDR2 is SYGVKD. CDR3 nucleotide sequence: TGTGCCATCAGTGTCACCGATCATAGCAATCAGCCCCAGCATTTT. It codes for CAISVTDHSNQPQHF.

The genes are TRBV12-3 or TRBV12-4 and TRBJ2-1; D is unclear. V shed 6 bases and J shed 7 bases, with 13 bases lying between them. This CDR3 spans 13 amino acids. The CDR3 loop reads CASRPPLLNEQFF. The CDR3 DNA reads as TGTGCCAGCAGACCCCCCCTGTTGAATGAGCAGTTCTTC.

The chain recombines TRBV7-8 with TRBJ2-5; perhaps TRBD1 as D (6 bases). Germline loops: CDR1 SGHVS, CDR2 FQNEAQ. This CDR3 has 14 residues. Trimming cost V 5 bases and J 7 bases, with 17 bases left between them. The CDR3 region is CASSPIQGMGTQYF. The CDR3 DNA reads TGTGCCAGCAGCCCAATACAGGGAATGGGGACCCAGTACTTC. The variable domain in full, with the rest retrieved from reference TRBV7-8 and TRBJ2-5, is GAGVSQSPRYKVAKRGQDVALRCDPISGHVSLFWYQQALGQGPEFLTYFQNEAQLDKSGLPSDRFFAERPEGSVSTLKIQRTQQEDSAVYLCASSPIQGMGTQYFGPGTRLLVL.

This clonotype has a count of ten or more. The chain uses TRBV5-1 and TRBJ1-1; 8 bases agree with TRBD1. CDR3 length equals 15 residues. V lost 4 bases, J lost 4 bases, and 9 bases stayed unmatched. The germline V gene encodes CDR1 SGHRS and CDR2 YFSETQ. CDR3 protein: CASSPPDRASTEAFF. CDR3 coding DNA: TGCGCCAGCAGCCCACCGGACAGGGCGAGCACTGAAGCTTTCTTT.

This clonotype appeared a few times. V and J are TRBV29-1 and TRBJ1-2; 7 bases match TRBD1. CDR1 is SQVTM and CDR2 is ANQGSEA in the germline V gene. The V and J ends lost 5 bases and 1 base, in that order; junction bases with no gene match: 7. The CDR3 is made up of 14 amino acids. CDR3 protein: CSVSSTGLNYGYTF. The CDR3 DNA sequence: TGCAGCGTTTCCTCGACAGGGCTTAACTATGGCTACACCTTC.

This clonotype was observed once. The rearrangement links TRBV12-3 or TRBV12-4 to TRBJ1-1; D not certain. This CDR3 is 12 amino acids long. V dropped 2 bases and J dropped 11 bases, with 12 bases sitting between them. CDR3 loop: CASSLFRVVAFF. The CDR3 DNA reads TGTGCCAGCAGTTTATTTAGGGTAGTGGCTTTCTTT.

This clonotype was found a few times. This chain connects TRBV3-1 to TRBJ1-1; weak D call: TRBD1 (5 bases). Looked up from germline, CDR1 is LGHDT and CDR2 is YNNKEL (reference sequence). This CDR3 comprises 14 residues. The ends were cut back, 1 base at V and 1 base at J, with 7 bases in the middle. The CDR3 DNA reads as TGTGCCAGCAGCCAAGGCCAGGGGAACACTGAAGCTTTCTTT. This encodes CASSQGQGNTEAFF.

This clonotype was picked up a small number of times. The chain has TRBV29-1 and TRBJ2-6; 7 bases are a match to TRBD1. CDR1 and CDR2 (germline): SQVTM, ANQGSEA. The CDR3 length is 18 residues. V was clipped by 1 base and J by 0 bases; unmatched bases: 9. Here the CDR3 DNA reads TGCAGCGTTGAAGGGGACAGAGAATCGCTCTCTGGGGCCAACGTCCTGACTTTC. Protein sequence: CSVEGDRESLSGANVLTF.

The chain uses TRBV7-2 and TRBJ1-2; TRBD1 matches at 10 bases. V was pared by 3 bases and J by 4 bases, with 5 bases of the junction left unmatched. The V gene's germline CDR1 is SGHTA and CDR2 FQGNSA. CDR3 length: 15 residues. The DNA for the CDR3 is TGTGCCAGCAGCTTGTCGACAGGGGGCATCTATGGCTACACCTTC. Residues: CASSLSTGGIYGYTF.

This clonotype came up a few times. The rearrangement joins TRBV28 to TRBJ1-4, with D maybe TRBD1 (6 bases). Germline V gene lookup returns CDR1 MDHEN and CDR2 SYDVKM. V lost 5 bases and J 8 bases, leaving 15 bases between the germline ends. This CDR3 is built from 14 residues. CDR3 residues: CASSLPNRAEKLFF. The CDR3 nucleotides read TGTGCCAGCAGTCTACCCAACAGGGCAGAAAAACTGTTTTTT.

V gene TRBV3-1 combines with J gene TRBJ2-3; TRBD1 matches at 11 bases. Unmatched junction bases numbered 6, after V lost 4 bases and J lost 6 bases. CDR1 and CDR2 from the germline V gene are LGHDT and YNNKEL (reference sequence). This CDR3 is 15 amino acids long. CDR3 sequence (DNA): TGTGCCAGCAGCCTCTGGACAGGGGGCGGCGATACGCAGTATTTT. Translation: CASSLWTGGGDTQYF.

This clonotype was seen once. J is TRBJ2-5 and V is TRBV4-1, with TRBD1 matching 8 bases. V lost 0 bases and J lost 6; bases outside the gene matches: 9. The CDR3 loop spans 16 amino acids. Germline CDR1 is MGHRA and CDR2 is YSYEKL. This chain's CDR3 is CASSQDVAGGMKTQYF. DNA of the CDR3: TGCGCCAGCAGCCAAGATGTAGCAGGGGGCATGAAGACCCAGTACTTC.

At least ten counts were recorded for this clonotype. The CDR3 region is CASSWDRIADEQFF. Here the CDR3 DNA reads TGTGCCAGCAGTTGGGACAGAATTGCCGATGAGCAGTTCTTC. The rearrangement uses TRBV6-6 and TRBJ2-1; 7 bases align to TRBD1. The CDR3 is 14 amino acids. Germline trimming cut 4 bases from V and 8 bases from J; bases unmatched to any gene: 8. CDR1 MNHNY and CDR2 SVGAGI come from the germline V gene (reference sequence).

This clonotype was counted many times. The chain links TRBV7-9 to TRBJ1-5; 7 bases are shared with TRBD1. J gave up 1 base and V 5 bases, and 5 bases lay outside the gene matches. Germline assignment: CDR1 SEHNR and CDR2 FQNEAQ (reference sequence). This CDR3 has 15 residues. The CDR3 DNA reads as TGTGCCAGCAGCCGTGACAGGGTGAGCAATCAGCCCCAGCATTTT. Protein sequence: CASSRDRVSNQPQHF. Variable domain in full (rest from reference TRBV7-9 and TRBJ1-5): DTGVSQNPRHKITKRGQNVTFRCDPISEHNRLYWYRQTLGQGPEFLTYFQNEAQLEKSRLLSDRFSAERPKGSFSTLEIQRTEQGDSAMYLCASSRDRVSNQPQHFGDGTRLSIL.

The chain links TRBV19 to TRBJ1-6; D remains ambiguous. The germline V gene encodes CDR1 LNHDA and CDR2 SQIVND (reference sequence). The CDR3 runs to 12 residues. The ends were cut back, 1 base at V and 8 bases at J, with 3 bases in the middle. In DNA, the CDR3 is TGTGCCAGTAGTATAGGGGATTCACCCCTCCACTTT. Its protein is CASSIGDSPLHF.